This T cell receptor beta chain came from a study of T cells in Graves' hyperthyroidism and ophthalmopathy. The CDR3 regions of TCR beta were amplified from RNA transcripts. Primed by the HTBI set, a first-round RT-PCR was run on the TCR CDR3. TCRdb independently ran MiXCR on the multiplex PCR reads; one entry per CDR3 protein. The data contain about 590,000 distinct CDR3 sequences, 15% to 19% of them singletons. V lost 5 bases, J lost 6 bases, and 11 bases lay in between. CDR1 and CDR2 (germline): PRHDT, FYEKMQ (reference sequence). The CDR3 contains 12 residues. This clonotype was recorded at least ten times.

The chain carries TRBV13 and TRBJ2-7; D may be TRBD1 (5 bases). This receptor was taken from a young woman with Graves' hyperthyroidism. Specimen: blood. This CDR3 reads CASSPGHSEQYF. CDR3 bases: TGTGCCAGCAGCCCCGGACATAGCGAGCAGTACTTC. Complete variable domain (other parts from reference TRBV13 and TRBJ2-7): AAGVIQSPRHLIKEKRETATLKCYPIPRHDTVYWYQQGPGQDPQFLISFYEKMQSDKGSIPDRFSAQQFSDYHSELNMSSLELGDSALYFCASSPGHSEQYFGPGTRLTVT.